Following are 16 T cell receptor beta chains from one sample sequenced in a study of control samples from healthy donors and cancer patients. Repertoires were generated with immunoSEQ multiplex PCR, while TCRdb's copy carries only in-frame clones and drops some. The data show about 150,000 clones, approximately 94% seen once. The specimen sequenced was blood. These receptors all come from a man aged 35 to 55 in good health.

V is TRBV2 and J is TRBJ2-1, with 10 bases lining up with TRBD2. Trimming cost V 10 bases and J 7 bases; bases outside gene matches: 7. The CDR3 is 13 amino acids. From germline, CDR1 is SNHLY and CDR2 FYNNEI. Here the CDR3 reads CATRGLASNEQFF. The CDR3 DNA reads as TGTGCCACCCGGGGACTAGCGAGTAATGAGCAGTTCTTC.

The gene calls are TRBV6-5 and TRBJ2-3; D unclear. With 6 bases removed from V and 2 bases from J, the gap between germline ends came to 6 bases. CDR1 MNHEY and CDR2 SVGAGI come from the germline V gene. The CDR3 runs to 12 residues. This CDR3 is CASSLHTDTQYF. The CDR3 DNA reads TGTGCCAGCAGCCTACACACAGATACGCAGTATTTT.

In this sample, this clone turned up a few times. The gene calls are TRBV9 and TRBJ2-1; D possibly corresponds to TRBD1 (6 bases). CDR3 length equals 14 residues. Germline assignment: CDR1 SGDLS and CDR2 YYNGEE. Trimming pared 0 bases from V and 9 bases from J, leaving 13 bases between. This CDR3 is CASSVGAGAIEQFF. The CDR3 DNA sequence: TGTGCCAGCAGCGTAGGGGCAGGGGCGATTGAGCAGTTCTTC.

The J gene is TRBJ1-2, the V gene TRBV30; D is ambiguous. CDR3 length: 11 residues. CDR1 is GTSNPN, CDR2 SVGIG, per germline (reference sequence). The V end lost 0 bases, the J end lost 2 bases, and 1 base lay between the germline ends. The CDR3 DNA follows: TGTGCCTGGAGTGTAAACTATGGCTACACCTTC. As protein: CAWSVNYGYTF.

This sequence joins TRBV27 and TRBJ2-7, with D maybe TRBD1 (6 bases). The ends were cut back, 5 bases at V and 2 bases at J, with 13 bases in the middle. The germline V gene encodes CDR1 MNHEY and CDR2 SMNVEV (reference sequence). The CDR3 loop spans 14 amino acids. The CDR3 nucleotides read TGTGCCAGCAGTGAGACAGGTCGACCCTACGAGCAGTACTTC. Amino acids: CASSETGRPYEQYF.

The chain is built from TRBV7-9 and TRBJ1-2; 7 nucleotides align to TRBD1. The trim removed 3 bases at V and 3 bases at J, leaving 4 bases unmatched. Germline assignment: CDR1 SEHNR and CDR2 FQNEAQ (reference sequence). This CDR3 is built from 14 residues. The CDR3 here is CASSFGQAHYGYTF. The CDR3 coding sequence is TGTGCCAGCAGCTTCGGACAGGCCCACTATGGCTACACCTTC.

This clone was seen only once. The rearrangement uses TRBV11-2 and TRBJ2-7; possibly TRBD1 for D (5 bases). CDR1 and CDR2 (germline): SGHAT, FQNNGV. The CDR3 sequence is 14 residues long. V lost 2 bases to trimming and J lost 3 bases, with 11 bases between them. The CDR3: CASSLPGFDYEQYF. The CDR3 coding sequence is TGTGCCAGCAGCTTACCAGGGTTCGACTACGAGCAGTACTTC.

This chain uses TRBV19 with TRBJ1-5, with TRBD1 as a possible D gene (6 bases). V gave up 6 bases and J gave up 6 bases, with 12 bases separating them. Germline V gene data show CDR1 as LNHDA and CDR2 as SQIVND (reference sequence). There are 13 residues in the CDR3. The CDR3 region is CASSPRGPQPQHF. As DNA, the CDR3 is TGTGCCAGTAGCCCCAGGGGACCTCAGCCCCAGCATTTT.

The gene calls are TRBV7-3 and TRBJ2-1, with TRBD2 matching over 11 bases. Unmatched junction bases numbered 13, after V lost 5 bases and J lost 4 bases. The germline CDR1 and CDR2 sequences are SGHTA and FQGTGA. The length of the CDR3 is 18 residues. CDR3 sequence reads: CASSPEELAGGQYNEQFF. The DNA of the CDR3 is TGTGCCAGCAGCCCGGAGGAGTTAGCGGGGGGGCAGTACAATGAGCAGTTCTTC.

Here the CDR3 DNA reads TGTGCCAGCAGTGATGGACCGAGCTTTTCCAATTCAGCCCAGCATTTT. Its protein product is CASSDGPSFSNSAQHF. The chain uses TRBV2 and TRBJ1-5; D gene uncertain. Germline V gene lookup returns CDR1 SNHLY and CDR2 FYNNEI. The CDR3 consists of 16 residues. V was trimmed by 3 bases and J by 11 bases, leaving 23 bases between them.

The CDR3 DNA reads TGTGCCAGCAGATTACAGGGGAGCTCTGGAAACACCATATATTTT. Translating it yields CASRLQGSSGNTIYF. The chain has TRBV6-5 and TRBJ1-3, with TRBD1 matching 7 bases. Trimming removed 6 bases from V and 0 bases from J; junction bases left unmatched: 5. Germline V gene lookup returns CDR1 MNHEY and CDR2 SVGAGI. The CDR3 has 15 amino acids.

CDR3 loop: CASSRAERASYNEQFF. The CDR3 bases are TGTGCCAGTAGTAGGGCGGAACGGGCCTCCTACAATGAGCAGTTCTTC. The chain couples TRBV19 to TRBJ2-1; D gene ambiguous. Germline V gene sequence: CDR1 LNHDA, CDR2 SQIVND (reference sequence). This CDR3 comprises 16 residues. V was clipped by 4 bases and J by 0 bases, with 13 bases between them.

The chain recombines TRBV5-6 with TRBJ2-2, with D possibly matching TRBD1 (6 bases). Looked up from germline, CDR1 is SGHDT and CDR2 is YYEEEE. This CDR3 has 18 amino acids. V lost 4 bases and J lost 1, with 20 bases in between. The CDR3 DNA sequence: TGTGCCAGCAGCCTGGGATTACCCGGGACATTGAACACCGGGGAGCTGTTTTTT. Its protein is CASSLGLPGTLNTGELFF.

V is TRBV3-1 (or the pseudogene TRBV3-2) and J is TRBJ2-3; 13 nucleotides line up with TRBD2. The CDR3 has 18 residues. Germline loops: CDR1 LGHDT, CDR2 YNNKEL (reference sequence). The V segment lost 10 bases and the J segment 1 base; nucleotides outside the gene matches: 14. DNA for the CDR3: TGTGCCACCGAACCGGGACTAGCGGGGCCAAGCCGCACAGATACGCAGTATTTT. It yields the protein CATEPGLAGPSRTDTQYF.

This rearrangement joins TRBV18 to TRBJ2-1, with 9 bases that match TRBD2. The CDR3 has 16 amino acids. Germline CDR1 KGHSH, CDR2 LQKENI. The J segment lost 7 bases and the V segment lost 6 bases, leaving 13 bases of the junction unmatched. The CDR3 region has the DNA TGTGCCAGCTCTCCGGGGAGTAGCGGGGGTTGGAATGAGCAGTTCTTC. This translates into CASSPGSSGGWNEQFF.

This chain connects TRBV5-1 to TRBJ1-2; 8 bases are shared with TRBD1. Germline V CDR1 and CDR2: SGHRS, YFSETQ. CDR3 length: 16 residues. J gave up 8 bases and V 0 bases, and 12 bases lay outside the gene matches. The CDR3 reads CASSLDVTGAFGGYTF. In DNA form, the CDR3 reads TGCGCCAGCAGCTTGGACGTGACAGGGGCGTTCGGGGGCTACACCTTC.